This passage covers 7 T cell receptor beta chains from one sample sequenced in a study of T-cell reconstitution after alpha-beta-depleted transplantation in children. The TCRbeta library incorporated unique molecular identifiers. Using its own MiXCR run on the PCR reads, TCRdb lists one record per CDR3 protein. This table has just under 350,000 distinct CDR3 sequences, 15% to 20% appearing once. The sequencing here drew on PBMCs, mostly from graft donor cells, taken 360 days after TCRalphabeta/CD19-depleted stem cell transplant. Receptors were obtained from a male patient between 2 and 15 years old who had a stem cell transplant for acute lymphoblastic leukemia, so the T cells may come from the graft donor.

Only a few counts were recorded for this clonotype. The DNA for the CDR3 is TGTGCCAGCAGTGATAGGAGGGGGGGCGAGCAGTACTTC. Translating it yields CASSDRRGGEQYF. The V gene is TRBV28, the J gene TRBJ2-7, with D possibly matching TRBD2 (7 bases). V lost 5 bases and J 6 bases, leaving 14 bases between the germline ends. CDR3 length: 13 amino acids. CDR1 and CDR2 (germline): MDHEN, SYDVKM.

The chain couples TRBV7-6 to TRBJ2-1; 8 nucleotides align to TRBD2. With 5 bases clipped from V and 7 bases from J, the junction kept 16 bases outside the gene matches. There are 17 residues in the CDR3. The germline V gene encodes CDR1 SGHVS and CDR2 FNYEAQ. CDR3 in amino acids: CASSPPLGGLGGNEQFF. The CDR3 DNA reads as TGTGCCAGCAGCCCCCCTCTTGGGGGACTAGGGGGAAATGAGCAGTTCTTC.

The V and J genes are TRBV6-2 or TRBV6-3 and TRBJ2-5; TRBD2 aligns across 7 bases. After removal of 7 bases from V and 2 bases from J, the junction contained 13 bases not matched to a gene. CDR3 size: 16 residues. Germline V CDR1 and CDR2: MNHEY, SVGEGT. CDR3 sequence reads: CASTLNLGLPQETQYF. The CDR3 DNA is TGTGCCAGCACCCTCAACCTGGGACTACCACAAGAGACCCAGTACTTC.

In its sample, this clonotype was seen many times. The gene calls are TRBV24-1 and TRBJ2-6; 7 nucleotides align to TRBD1. V dropped 4 bases and J dropped 0; count of bases not matched to a gene: 8. The CDR3 runs to 18 residues. Germline V gene data show CDR1 as KGHDR and CDR2 as SFDVKD. The CDR3 DNA sequence: TGTGCCACCAGTGACCCCCAACAGGGGCTCTCTGGGGCCAACGTCCTGACTTTC. Translation: CATSDPQQGLSGANVLTF.

V is TRBV14 and J is TRBJ2-7, with 13 bases that match TRBD2. The germline CDR1 and CDR2 sequences are SGHDN and FVKESK. V shed 2 bases, J shed 6 bases, and the junction held 1 base outside the gene matches. CDR3 length: 14 amino acids. The DNA of the CDR3 is TGTGCCAGCAGCCAACGGACTAGCGGGGGCGAGCAGTACTTC. Protein product: CASSQRTSGGEQYF.

The chain couples TRBV20-1 to TRBJ2-7; 9 bases are a match to TRBD1. Germline V CDR1 and CDR2: DFQATT, SNEGSKA (reference sequence). The trim removed 6 bases at V and 2 bases at J, leaving 8 bases unmatched. This CDR3 contains 14 residues. The CDR3 reads CSAYTGTGTYEQYF. DNA of the CDR3: TGCAGTGCATATACCGGGACAGGGACCTACGAGCAGTACTTC.

This clonotype was detected a few times. This chain connects TRBV5-1 to TRBJ1-1; D perhaps matches TRBD1 (5 bases). This CDR3 spans 15 amino acids. Trimming left V 4 bases short and J 0 bases short, with 13 bases between. Germline CDR1 SGHRS, CDR2 YFSETQ. CDR3 in amino acids: CASSLAGRLNTEAFF. In nucleotides, the CDR3 is TGCGCCAGCAGCCTGGCGGGACGGCTGAACACTGAAGCTTTCTTT.